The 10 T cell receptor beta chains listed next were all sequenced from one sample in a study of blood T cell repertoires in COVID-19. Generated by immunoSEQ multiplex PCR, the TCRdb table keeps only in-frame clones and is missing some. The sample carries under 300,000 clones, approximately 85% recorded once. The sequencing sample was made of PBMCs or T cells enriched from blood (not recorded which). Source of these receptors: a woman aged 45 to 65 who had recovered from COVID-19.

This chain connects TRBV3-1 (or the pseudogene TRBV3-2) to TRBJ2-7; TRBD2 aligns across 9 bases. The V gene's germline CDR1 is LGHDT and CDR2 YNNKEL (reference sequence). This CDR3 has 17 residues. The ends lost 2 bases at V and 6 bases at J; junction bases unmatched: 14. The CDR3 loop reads CASSQTLLAGVVFEQYF. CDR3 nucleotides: TGTGCCAGCAGCCAAACACTCTTAGCGGGAGTCGTTTTCGAGCAGTACTTC.

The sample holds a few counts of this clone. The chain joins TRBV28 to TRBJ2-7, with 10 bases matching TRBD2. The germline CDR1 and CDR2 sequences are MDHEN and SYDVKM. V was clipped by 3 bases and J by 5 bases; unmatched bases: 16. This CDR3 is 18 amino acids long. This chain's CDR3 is CASSFFLSASGRPHEQYF. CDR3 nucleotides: TGTGCCAGCAGTTTTTTTCTGTCGGCTAGCGGGAGACCCCACGAGCAGTACTTC.

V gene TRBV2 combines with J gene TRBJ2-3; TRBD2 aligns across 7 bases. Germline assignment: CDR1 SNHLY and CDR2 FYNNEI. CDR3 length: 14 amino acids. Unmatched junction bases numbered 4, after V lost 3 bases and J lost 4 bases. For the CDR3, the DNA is TGTGCCAGCAGTGATCAGGGAGGGGCAGATACGCAGTATTTT. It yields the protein CASSDQGGADTQYF.

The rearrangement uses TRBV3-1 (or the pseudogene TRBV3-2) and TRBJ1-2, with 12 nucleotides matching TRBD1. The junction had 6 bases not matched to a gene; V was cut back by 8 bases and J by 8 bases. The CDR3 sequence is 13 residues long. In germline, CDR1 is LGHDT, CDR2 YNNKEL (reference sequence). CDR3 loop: CASFGTGGLGYTF. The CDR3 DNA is TGTGCCAGCTTCGGGACAGGGGGCTTAGGCTACACCTTC.

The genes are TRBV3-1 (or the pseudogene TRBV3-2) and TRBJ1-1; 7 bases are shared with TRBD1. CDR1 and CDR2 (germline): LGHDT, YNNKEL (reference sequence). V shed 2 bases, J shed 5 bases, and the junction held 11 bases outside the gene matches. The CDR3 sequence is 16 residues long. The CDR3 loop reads CASSQWPGTEETEAFF. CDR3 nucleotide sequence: TGTGCCAGCAGCCAATGGCCAGGGACAGAGGAAACTGAAGCTTTCTTT.

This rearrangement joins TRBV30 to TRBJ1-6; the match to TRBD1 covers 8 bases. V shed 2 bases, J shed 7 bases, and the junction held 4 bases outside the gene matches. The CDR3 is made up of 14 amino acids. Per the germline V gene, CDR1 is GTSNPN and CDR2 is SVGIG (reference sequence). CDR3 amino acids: CAWSFTGGNSPLHF. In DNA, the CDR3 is TGTGCCTGGAGTTTCACAGGGGGGAATTCACCCCTCCACTTT.

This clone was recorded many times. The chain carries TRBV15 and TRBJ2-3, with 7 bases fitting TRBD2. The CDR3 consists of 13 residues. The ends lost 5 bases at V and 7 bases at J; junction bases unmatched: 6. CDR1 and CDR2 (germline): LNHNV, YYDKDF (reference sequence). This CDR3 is CATSQVAGNTQYF. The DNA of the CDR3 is TGTGCCACCAGCCAGGTAGCGGGCAATACGCAGTATTTT.

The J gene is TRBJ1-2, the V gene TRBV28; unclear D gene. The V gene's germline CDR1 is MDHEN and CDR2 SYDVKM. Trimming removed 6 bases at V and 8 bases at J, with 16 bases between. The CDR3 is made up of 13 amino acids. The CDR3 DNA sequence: TGTGCCAGCAGCTCGACACTGGGGAGCGGCTACACCTTC. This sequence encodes CASSSTLGSGYTF.

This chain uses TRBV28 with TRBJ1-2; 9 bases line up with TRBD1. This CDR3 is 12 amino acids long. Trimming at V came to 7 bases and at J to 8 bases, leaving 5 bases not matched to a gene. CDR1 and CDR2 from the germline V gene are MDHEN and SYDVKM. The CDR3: CASKTGGPGYTF. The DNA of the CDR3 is TGTGCCAGCAAAACAGGGGGCCCGGGCTACACCTTC.

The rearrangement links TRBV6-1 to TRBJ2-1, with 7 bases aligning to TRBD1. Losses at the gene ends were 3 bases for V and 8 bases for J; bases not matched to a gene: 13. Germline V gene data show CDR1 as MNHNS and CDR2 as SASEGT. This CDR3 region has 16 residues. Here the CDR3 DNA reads TGTGCCAGCAGTGAGAAAAGACAGGGCACGAGGGATGAGCAGTTCTTC. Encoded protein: CASSEKRQGTRDEQFF.